This is a list of T cell receptor beta chains from one sample in a study of T cells in Graves' hyperthyroidism and ophthalmopathy. TCRdb independently ran MiXCR on the multiplex PCR reads; one entry per CDR3 protein. The sample holds about 180,000 distinct CDR3 sequences, over 15% seen once. Sequenced sample: blood. The receptor set was obtained from a woman aged 45-60 years with Graves' hyperthyroidism. Each CDR3 is given with its conserved first and last residue. D genes are given only for firm matches. Expanded clones get a size class; other rows say once, few or many, or leave the size out.

TRBD2 few TRBJ2-3 TRBV20-1 TGCAGTGCTAGAGATTCCCGGGGGGGCGCGGGCTTATATACGCAGTATTTT CSARDSRGGAGLYTQYF
TRBD1 many TRBJ2-5 TRBV11-2 TGTGCCAGCAGCCAAGACAGGGTTCCGAAGACCCAGTACTTC CASSQDRVPKTQYF
TRBD1 - TRBJ1-3 TRBV6-1 TGTGCCAGCAGTACCGGGACAGCAGTATCTGGAAACACCATATATTTT CASSTGTAVSGNTIYF
- - TRBJ1-5 TRBV6-1 TGTGCCAGCAGTGAGATCAATAGCAATCAGCCCCAGCATTTT CASSEINSNQPQHF
TRBD2 many TRBJ2-7 TRBV9 TGTGCCAGCAGCGTAGTGGCGGGGGTGAACCTCTACGAGCAGTACTTC CASSVVAGVNLYEQYF
- many TRBJ1-5 TRBV2 TGTGCCAGCAGCGGCACAGGTATCTATAGCAATCAGCCCCAGCATTTT CASSGTGIYSNQPQHF
TRBD1 many TRBJ2-5 TRBV20-1 TGCAGTGCTAGGGGACAGGGAGGAGAGACCCAGTACTTC CSARGQGGETQYF
- many TRBJ1-3 TRBV2 TGTGCCAGCAGTAGCAGTTACGGAAACACCATATATTTT CASSSSYGNTIYF
TRBD1 - TRBJ1-2 TRBV5-1 TGCGCCAGCAGCTTGAGGGGACAGGACTATGGCTACACCTTC CASSLRGQDYGYTF
- - TRBJ1-2 TRBV4-3 TGCGCCAGCAGCCAAGTGTCGTACCCCGGTAATGGCTACACCTTC CASSQVSYPGNGYTF
TRBD1 - TRBJ1-2 TRBV7-9 TGTGCCAGCAGCCGGGACAGCCGAGGTTATGGCTACACCTTC CASSRDSRGYGYTF
- many TRBJ1-4 TRBV6-6 TGTGCCAGCAGTTACTCAGCAAAACTGTTTTTT CASSYSAKLFF
- many TRBJ2-2 TRBV11-2 TGTGCCAGCAGCTTAGGTCATTTAGGAACCGGGGAGCTGTTTTTT CASSLGHLGTGELFF
- many TRBJ1-2 TRBV6-5 TGTGCCAGCAGTTACGGAACAGATGGCTACACCTTC CASSYGTDGYTF
- - TRBJ2-1 TRBV19 TGTGCCAGTAGTATTGGCGGGCAGACATACAATGAGCAGTTCTTC CASSIGGQTYNEQFF
TRBD2 - TRBJ2-1 TRBV11-2 TGTGCCAGCAGCCCACCGGGACTAGCGGGATCTGAGCAGTTCTTC CASSPPGLAGSEQFF
- many TRBJ2-3 TRBV5-1 TGCGCCAGCAGCTTGGGGGGGTCAAGCACAGATACGCAGTATTTT CASSLGGSSTDTQYF
- - TRBJ1-5 TRBV19 TGTGCCAGTAGTATGACAGGCTATAGCAATCAGCCCCAGCATTTT CASSMTGYSNQPQHF
TRBD2 many TRBJ2-1 TRBV9 TGTGCCAGCAGCGTAGCCGGTGGCGGGGGAAGACACAATGAGCAGTTCTTC CASSVAGGGGRHNEQFF
- many TRBJ1-2 TRBV5-5 TGTGCCAGCAGCTTGGACGGGGCCTATGGCTACACCTTC CASSLDGAYGYTF
- many TRBJ1-3 TRBV3-1 TGTGCCAGCAGCCCTGCTGGAAACACCATATATTTT CASSPAGNTIYF
TRBD1 many TRBJ2-2 TRBV20-1 TGCAGTGCTTGCCGGGACAGGGGGCCCAGCGGGGAGCTGTTTTTT CSACRDRGPSGELFF
- many TRBJ2-7 TRBV3-1 TGTGCCAGCAGCCAAGGACTAAGCCGAACCTACGAGCAGTACTTC CASSQGLSRTYEQYF
TRBD2 many TRBJ2-5 TRBV20-1 TGCAGTGCTAGCCAACTAGCGGGGGTCCCAAGCCAAGAGACCCAGTACTTC CSASQLAGVPSQETQYF
- many TRBJ1-5 TRBV27 TGTGCCAGCAGTTCATCGGCGGCTTATAGCAATCAGCCCCAGCATTTT CASSSSAAYSNQPQHF
- many TRBJ1-4 TRBV14 TGTGCCAGCAGCCAAGATCTGGGCAGGGGTGCGGAAAAACTGTTTTTT CASSQDLGRGAEKLFF
TRBD1 many TRBJ1-1 TRBV2 TGTGCCAGCAGTGAAGCGGGACAGGGTATGAACACTGAAGCTTTCTTT CASSEAGQGMNTEAFF
- many TRBJ1-1 TRBV7-9 TGTGCCAGCAGCTTCGCGGCCACTGAAGCTTTCTTT CASSFAATEAFF
TRBD1 - TRBJ2-3 TRBV12-5 TGTGCTAGTGGTCCGGGACAGGGAAGGACAGATACGCAGTATTTT CASGPGQGRTDTQYF
- few TRBJ2-6 TRBV5-1 TGCGCCAGCAGCTTGGCAGCCTCTACTGGTCGGGCCAACGTCCTGACTTTC CASSLAASTGRANVLTF
- - TRBJ1-1 TRBV4-1 TGCGCCAGCAGCTTTGGGGCTGTAGAGACTGAAGCTTTCTTT CASSFGAVETEAFF
- few TRBJ2-2 TRBV4-1 TGCGCCAGCAGCCAAAACCGGGGGCGACTAGTGGGGATTGGTCCCGGGGAGCTGTTTTTT CASSQNRGRLVGIGPGELFF
TRBD2 many TRBJ2-1 TRBV7-2 TGTGCCAGCAGCTTAGCGCTAAGCGGGGGGGCTTTTGAGCAGTTCTTC CASSLALSGGAFEQFF
- many TRBJ1-1 TRBV11-2 TGTGCCAGCAGCTTAGTTCAGCCAATGAACACTGAAGCTTTCTTT CASSLVQPMNTEAFF
- few TRBJ1-3 TRBV5-1 TGCGCCAGCAGCTTTGGGAATTCTGGAAACACCATATATTTT CASSFGNSGNTIYF
- many TRBJ2-5 TRBV18 TGTGCCAGCTCACCACCAGCCAACGCGGCCCAGTACTTC CASSPPANAAQYF
- many TRBJ2-2 TRBV7-9 TGTGCCAGCATCAGAAAGAGGGGAGAGGAGACCGGGGAGCTGTTTTTT CASIRKRGEETGELFF
- many TRBJ2-5 TRBV10-3 TGTGCCATCAGTGAGGGCGGGGGCCCAGAGACCCAGTACTTC CAISEGGGPETQYF
TRBD2 many TRBJ2-3 TRBV29-1 TGCAGCGCCGGGGGGACTAGCGGGGGAGATCTCACAGATACGCAGTATTTT CSAGGTSGGDLTDTQYF
- many TRBJ1-5 TRBV2 TGTGCCAGCAGTGATACCAGGGAACAGCCCCAGCATTTT CASSDTREQPQHF
- many TRBJ2-5 TRBV7-9 TGTGCCAGCAGCTTAGCGGGTGCTGTCCAAGAGACCCAGTACTTC CASSLAGAVQETQYF
TRBD1 many TRBJ2-3 TRBV11-2 TGTGCCAGCAGCCCCCGGACAGGGGCCTACACAGATACGCAGTATTTT CASSPRTGAYTDTQYF
- many TRBJ1-3 TRBV27 TGTGCCAGCAGTTTAGAGGGAACTGGAAACACCATATATTTT CASSLEGTGNTIYF
- - TRBJ2-5 TRBV7-8 TGTGCCAGCAGCTTAGAACTAGCTGGAGAGACCCAGTACTTC CASSLELAGETQYF
TRBD2 many TRBJ2-1 TRBV5-6 TGTGCCAGCAGCCCACAACACAATCTAGCGGGGGGGATCGATGAGCAGTTCTTC CASSPQHNLAGGIDEQFF
- many TRBJ1-1 TRBV20-1 TGCAGTGCTAGAGAGGCAGGCCAAGAAGCTTTCTTT CSAREAGQEAFF
- many TRBJ1-5 TRBV2 TGTGCCAGCAAGAGGGGTCCAGGTCAGCCCCAGCATTTT CASKRGPGQPQHF
- many TRBJ2-3 TRBV10-3 TGTGCCATCAGAGGGGTGCAAAGCACAGATACGCAGTATTTT CAIRGVQSTDTQYF
- many TRBJ1-2 TRBV27 TGTGCCAGCAGTTTATCGAATCGGGGGGCAGGGGGCTACACCTTC CASSLSNRGAGGYTF
- many TRBJ2-2 TRBV12-3/TRBV12-4 TGTGCCAGCAGTGCACTCACTAACGGCGGGGAGCTGTTTTTT CASSALTNGGELFF
TRBD1 many TRBJ2-3 TRBV6-2/TRBV6-3 TGTGCCAGCAGCCCAGGACAGGGCCACACAGATACGCAGTATTTT CASSPGQGHTDTQYF
- many TRBJ2-7 TRBV29-1 TGCAGCGTGCGGGACAGCCCCTACGAGCAGTACTTC CSVRDSPYEQYF
- - TRBJ1-6 TRBV18 TGTGCCAGCTCGGCCCGACAGGTTCAGGATAATTCACCCCTCCACTTT CASSARQVQDNSPLHF
- many TRBJ2-7 TRBV6-1 TGTGCCAGCAGTCCTCCCCTGGGACGGATCTCCTACGAGCAGTACTTC CASSPPLGRISYEQYF
- - TRBJ1-1 TRBV28 TGTGCCAGCAGTTTCGAGAAACCTAGCGGTACTGAAGCTTTCTTT CASSFEKPSGTEAFF
- - TRBJ1-2 TRBV7-2 TGTGCCAGCAGCTTAGGACAGCAGGGAAGGGGTGGCTACACCTTC CASSLGQQGRGGYTF
TRBD2 many TRBJ2-3 TRBV12-3/TRBV12-4 TGTGCCAGCAGCTGGGGGGTAGCGGGGCGCACAGATACGCAGTATTTT CASSWGVAGRTDTQYF
- many TRBJ1-2 TRBV12-3/TRBV12-4 TGTGCCAGCAGTACGGGACTCAACTATGGCTACACCTTC CASSTGLNYGYTF
TRBD2 many TRBJ2-1 TRBV20-1 TGCAGTGCTAGAGACGCGACTAGCGGTCTTAATGAGCAGTTCTTC CSARDATSGLNEQFF